These 10 T cell receptor beta chains were all obtained from the same sample, sequenced in a study of CD8 T cells in Susac syndrome. An amount of RNA that ranged from about 0.45 to 1 ug was reverse transcribed with random hexamers. From the immunoSEQ multiplex PCR reads, TCRdb called clonotypes with MiXCR, one entry per CDR3 protein. The table has tens of thousands of distinct CDR3 sequences, approximately 96% seen once. The sequencing input was CD8+ T cells from PBMCs. These TCRs come from a human donor with Susac syndrome.

The chain combines TRBV7-2 with TRBJ2-5; D not resolved. The CDR3 sequence is 11 residues long. Germline assignment: CDR1 SGHTA and CDR2 FQGNSA. V lost 11 bases and J lost 5, with 12 bases in between. The CDR3 reads CAGLVTETQYF. The CDR3 DNA reads as TGTGCCGGGCTGGTTACGGAGACCCAGTACTTC.

This chain uses TRBV29-1 with TRBJ1-1; 7 bases are shared with TRBD1. The CDR3 runs 13 residues. Germline lookup yields CDR1 SQVTM and CDR2 ANQGSEA. With 4 bases clipped from V and 3 bases from J, the junction kept 5 bases outside the gene matches. DNA for the CDR3: TGCAGCGTTGGTAACAGGGGAGACACTGAAGCTTTCTTT. Protein product: CSVGNRGDTEAFF.

The genes are TRBV6-5 and TRBJ1-4; unclear D gene. The CDR3 spans 13 residues. From germline, CDR1 is MNHEY and CDR2 SVGAGI. The germline V and J ends were trimmed by 8 bases and 0 bases, with 7 bases remaining between them. The CDR3 reads CASGQTTNEKLFF. CDR3 coding DNA: TGTGCCAGCGGGCAAACAACTAATGAAAAACTGTTTTTT.

The J gene is TRBJ2-5, the V gene TRBV20-1, with D perhaps matching TRBD2 (6 bases). The V end was cut by 5 bases, the J end by 3 bases, with 13 bases between. The germline CDR1 and CDR2 sequences are DFQATT and SNEGSKA (reference sequence). The CDR3 loop spans 13 amino acids. CDR3 residues: CSARSSAKETQYF. CDR3 nucleotide sequence: TGCAGTGCTCGGTCTAGCGCAAAAGAGACCCAGTACTTC.

CDR3 sequence reads: CASSLLTNTEAFF. In DNA form, the CDR3 reads TGTGCCAGCAGCTTACTGACAAACACTGAAGCTTTCTTT. The J gene is TRBJ1-1, the V gene TRBV28; D not resolved. The CDR3 runs 13 residues. The germline gives CDR1 MDHEN, CDR2 SYDVKM. The V end lost 6 bases, the J end lost 2 bases, and 10 bases lay between the germline ends.

The genes are TRBV18 and TRBJ1-1; tentatively, D is TRBD1 (5 bases). V was clipped by 0 bases and J by 7 bases, with 9 bases between them. CDR1 KGHSH and CDR2 LQKENI come from the germline V gene. CDR3 length: 13 residues. CDR3 residues: CASSPPVGVEAFF. The CDR3 nucleotides are TGTGCCAGCTCACCACCGGTGGGGGTTGAAGCTTTCTTT.

V and J are TRBV9 and TRBJ1-1; D is perhaps TRBD1 (5 bases). The CDR3 loop spans 16 amino acids. CDR1 and CDR2 from the germline V gene are SGDLS and YYNGEE. Trimming cost V 0 bases and J 1 base, with 13 bases left between them. The CDR3 is CASSVGGKGRNTEAFF. CDR3 in DNA: TGTGCCAGCAGCGTAGGGGGCAAAGGTCGGAACACTGAAGCTTTCTTT.

This clonotype showed up just once. This sequence joins TRBV6-1 and TRBJ2-6; a weak D match, TRBD1 (6 bases). This CDR3 comprises 16 residues. CDR1 and CDR2 from the germline V gene are MNHNS and SASEGT. The V end was cut by 6 bases, the J end by 0 bases, with 12 bases between. CDR3 sequence (DNA): TGTGCCAGCAGCCCACAGACAGGCTCTGGGGCCAACGTCCTGACTTTC. Translation gives CASSPQTGSGANVLTF.

On this clonotype: The junction differs from germline at one of its ends, possibly a read error. CDR3 bases: TGTGCCAGCAGCCCCCCGGGACAGGGTAACAATGAGCAGCTCTTC. Translated: CASSPPGQGNNEQLF. The rearrangement links TRBV7-3 to TRBJ2-1; TRBD1 aligns across 9 bases. This CDR3 region has 15 residues. CDR1 and CDR2 (germline): SGHTA, FQGTGA.

V usage is TRBV3-1 and J usage is TRBJ1-1; D remains ambiguous. The V end lost 4 bases, the J end lost 1 base, and 4 bases lay between the germline ends. The CDR3 totals 12 residues. Germline assignment: CDR1 LGHDT and CDR2 YNNKEL (reference sequence). The CDR3 DNA follows: TGTGCCAGCAGCCGGGAGAACACTGAAGCTTTCTTT. Amino acids: CASSRENTEAFF.